These 22 T cell receptor beta chains share one sample of origin, sequenced in a study of T cells in Graves' hyperthyroidism and ophthalmopathy. It was RNA transcripts that yielded the amplified TCR beta CDR3 regions. HTBI primers were employed in a first-round RT-PCR of the TCR CDR3. Using its own MiXCR run on the multiplex PCR reads, TCRdb lists one record per CDR3 protein. There are some 740,000 distinct CDR3 sequences in the sample; approximately 14% occur only once, and roughly 10% lies in the top ten. Sequenced material: blood. The receptor set was obtained from a young woman with Graves' hyperthyroidism.

This clonotype was detected many times. This chain connects TRBV28 to TRBJ2-7, with 7 bases identical to TRBD1. CDR1 MDHEN and CDR2 SYDVKM come from the germline V gene. This CDR3 contains 15 residues. The junction had 10 bases not matched to a gene; V was cut back by 3 bases and J by 5 bases. CDR3 nucleotides: TGTGCCAGCAGTTTCACCGGACAGGCAGTCAACGAGCAGTACTTC. Translating gives CASSFTGQAVNEQYF. Based on the CDR3 plus reference TRBV28 and TRBJ2-7, the full variable domain is DVKVTQSSRYLVKRTGEKVFLECVQDMDHENMFWYRQDPGLGLRLIYFSYDVKMKEKGDIPEGYSVSREKKERFSLILESASTNQTSMYLCASSFTGQAVNEQYFGPGTRLTVT.

V gene TRBV11-3 combines with J gene TRBJ2-1; 9 bases are a match to TRBD2. The CDR3 extends over 16 amino acids. With 1 base clipped from V and 5 bases from J, the junction kept 6 bases outside the gene matches. Germline lookup yields CDR1 SGHNT and CDR2 YENEEA. The CDR3 coding sequence is TGTGCCAGCAGCTTAGGAAGACTAGCGGCTCACAATGAGCAGTTCTTC. Amino acids: CASSLGRLAAHNEQFF. Variable domain in full (rest from reference TRBV11-3 and TRBJ2-1): EAGVVQSPRYKIIEKKQPVAFWCNPISGHNTLYWYLQNLGQGPELLIRYENEEAVDDSQLPKDRFSAERLKGVDSTLKIQPAELGDSAVYLCASSLGRLAAHNEQFFGPGTRLTVL.

This chain connects TRBV4-1 to TRBJ1-1, with D possibly being TRBD1 (5 bases). Germline CDR1 is MGHRA and CDR2 is YSYEKL. This CDR3 contains 13 residues. Trimming pared 4 bases from V and 8 bases from J, leaving 14 bases between. The CDR3 protein is CASSPGGVDEAFF. The CDR3 region has the DNA TGCGCCAGCAGCCCCGGGGGGGTAGACGAAGCTTTCTTT.

The table lists this clonotype with a few counts. The junction differs from germline at one of its ends, possibly a read error. The rearrangement links TRBV18 to TRBJ1-2, with D perhaps TRBD1 (5 bases). Germline CDR1 is KGHSH and CDR2 is LQKENI. This CDR3 spans 14 amino acids. The CDR3 sequence: CASSPQGTNYGCTF. The CDR3 bases are TGTGCCAGCTCACCTCAGGGAACTAACTATGGCTGCACCTTC.

This chain links TRBV20-1 with TRBJ2-5; 7 bases line up with TRBD1. The germline gives CDR1 DFQATT, CDR2 SNEGSKA (reference sequence). With V trimmed by 5 bases and J by 3 bases, 3 bases remained unmatched. This CDR3 comprises 12 residues. In nucleotides, the CDR3 is TGCAGTGCTCCGGACAGGAAAGAGACCCAGTACTTC. Its protein is CSAPDRKETQYF.

This clonotype was seen a few times. This chain uses TRBV6-1 with TRBJ1-5; 8 nucleotides align to TRBD1. After removal of 6 bases from V and 0 bases from J, the junction contained 10 bases not matched to a gene. This CDR3 contains 17 residues. Per germline, CDR1 MNHNS and CDR2 SASEGT. CDR3 sequence reads: CASSSLWGQDSNQPQHF. CDR3 nucleotide sequence: TGTGCCAGCAGCTCGCTATGGGGACAGGATAGCAATCAGCCCCAGCATTTT.

This clonotype was seen a handful of times. The rearrangement joins TRBV12-3 or TRBV12-4 to TRBJ2-3; D is uncertain. This CDR3 has 13 amino acids. V gave up 4 bases and J gave up 0 bases, with 5 bases separating them. The DNA for the CDR3 is TGTGCCAGCAGTTCTTATAGCACAGATACGCAGTATTTT. It yields the protein CASSSYSTDTQYF.

There are many counts of this clonotype. V and J are TRBV2 and TRBJ1-5; 9 nucleotides line up with TRBD1. The CDR3 covers 14 residues. V was pared by 7 bases and J by 8 bases, with 9 bases of the junction left unmatched. Germline values: CDR1 SNHLY, CDR2 FYNNEI. CDR3 residues: CASTGTGMVEPQHF. CDR3 DNA: TGTGCCAGCACCGGGACAGGGATGGTGGAGCCCCAGCATTTT.

This clonotype has a count of ten or more. The chain is built from TRBV14 and TRBJ2-1; 10 nucleotides line up with TRBD2. The V gene end was trimmed by 2 bases and the J gene end by 9 bases; junction bases not matched to a gene: 7. The CDR3 is 15 amino acids. Per germline, CDR1 SGHDN and CDR2 FVKESK. CDR3 protein: CASSQISGRALEQFF. The CDR3 coding sequence is TGTGCCAGCAGCCAAATAAGCGGGAGGGCCCTTGAGCAGTTCTTC. The variable domain in full, with the rest retrieved from reference TRBV14 and TRBJ2-1, is EAGVTQFPSHSVIEKGQTVTLRCDPISGHDNLYWYRRVMGKEIKFLLHFVKESKQDESGMPNNRFLAERTGGTYSTLKVQPAELEDSGVYFCASSQISGRALEQFFGPGTRLTVL.

This clonotype was counted ten times or more. The chain carries TRBV3-1 and TRBJ2-1, with D tentatively TRBD2 (5 bases). Germline values: CDR1 LGHDT, CDR2 YNNKEL (reference sequence). The CDR3 has 13 residues. Deletions cut 3 bases from V and 8 bases from J, with 11 bases between. The CDR3 sequence: CASSQASNDEQFF. The CDR3 bases are TGTGCCAGCAGCCAGGCTAGCAACGATGAGCAGTTCTTC.

V and J are TRBV13 and TRBJ2-7; 10 bases are shared with TRBD2. Germline-derived CDR1 and CDR2 are PRHDT and FYEKMQ (reference sequence). Trimming removed 0 bases from V and 6 bases from J; junction bases left unmatched: 5. This CDR3 comprises 15 residues. The CDR3 bases are TGTGCCAGCAGCTTAGGTCTAGCGGGAGACGGCGAGCAGTACTTC. Encoded protein: CASSLGLAGDGEQYF.

This chain uses TRBV29-1 with TRBJ1-1, with D tentatively TRBD1 (5 bases). The CDR3 runs 12 residues. The germline gives CDR1 SQVTM, CDR2 ANQGSEA. Trimming removed 7 bases from V and 3 bases from J, with 12 bases in between. The CDR3 sequence: CSAWGGDTEAFF. The CDR3 region has the DNA TGCAGCGCCTGGGGCGGTGACACTGAAGCTTTCTTT. Combining the CDR3 with reference TRBV29-1 and TRBJ1-1 gives the whole variable domain SAVISQKPSRDICQRGTSLTIQCQVDSQVTMMFWYRQQPGQSLTLIATANQGSEATYESGFVIDKFPISRPNLTFSTLTVSNMSPEDSSIYLCSAWGGDTEAFFGQGTRLTVV.

At least ten counts were recorded for this clonotype. The rearrangement links TRBV5-5 to TRBJ2-1, with TRBD1 as a possible D gene (5 bases). The CDR3 extends over 15 amino acids. V lost 4 bases, J lost 0 bases, and 11 bases lay in between. The V gene's germline CDR1 is SGHKS and CDR2 YYEKEE (reference sequence). The CDR3 spells CASSAYRSSYNEQFF. The CDR3 DNA follows: TGTGCCAGCAGCGCATACAGGAGCTCCTACAATGAGCAGTTCTTC.

This clonotype came up many times. The V and J genes are TRBV20-1 and TRBJ2-7; no reliable D call. This CDR3 region has 11 residues. Trimming stripped 6 bases from V and 2 bases from J, with 8 bases between. Looked up from germline, CDR1 is DFQATT and CDR2 is SNEGSKA (reference sequence). The chain's CDR3 is CSASEAYEQYF. The CDR3 DNA reads as TGCAGTGCCTCAGAGGCCTACGAGCAGTACTTC.

This clonotype was counted between two and nine times. The rearrangement links TRBV11-2 to TRBJ2-2, with no clear D. CDR1 and CDR2 (germline): SGHAT, FQNNGV. The CDR3 length is 13 residues. The germline V and J ends were trimmed by 0 bases and 7 bases, with 6 bases remaining between them. The DNA of the CDR3 is TGTGCCAGCAGCTTAGACCGACTCGGGGAGCTGTTTTTT. It encodes CASSLDRLGELFF.

This clonotype was seen ten or more times. J is TRBJ2-7 and V is TRBV28; 14 bases are a match to TRBD2. The CDR3 is 18 residues long. Germline V gene lookup returns CDR1 MDHEN and CDR2 SYDVKM. The junction had 10 bases not matched to a gene; V was cut back by 5 bases and J by 1 base. DNA for the CDR3: TGTGCCAGCAGTCCCCGACTAGCGGGAGGGCGAAAGTCCTACGAGCAGTACTTC. Translating it yields CASSPRLAGGRKSYEQYF. The entire variable domain, with the rest obtained from reference TRBV28 and TRBJ2-7, is as follows: DVKVTQSSRYLVKRTGEKVFLECVQDMDHENMFWYRQDPGLGLRLIYFSYDVKMKEKGDIPEGYSVSREKKERFSLILESASTNQTSMYLCASSPRLAGGRKSYEQYFGPGTRLTVT.

The chain joins TRBV4-1 to TRBJ2-3, with D unclear. The length of the CDR3 is 16 residues. The ends were cut back, 2 bases at V and 3 bases at J, with 15 bases in the middle. Looked up from germline, CDR1 is MGHRA and CDR2 is YSYEKL. CDR3: CASSQRRSGGTDTQYF. DNA of the CDR3: TGCGCCAGCAGCCAAAGACGGTCGGGTGGGACAGATACGCAGTATTTT.

This clonotype was counted at least ten times. V and J are TRBV7-9 and TRBJ2-5; no definite D call. V was trimmed by 5 bases and J by 3 bases, leaving 10 bases between them. Germline CDR1 reads SEHNR; CDR2 reads FQNEAQ (reference sequence). The CDR3 loop spans 13 amino acids. The DNA of the CDR3 is TGTGCCAGCAGCCCACGAAGGGAAGAGACCCAGTACTTC. Amino acids: CASSPRREETQYF. The variable domain in full, completed from reference TRBV7-9 and TRBJ2-5, reads DTGVSQNPRHKITKRGQNVTFRCDPISEHNRLYWYRQTLGQGPEFLTYFQNEAQLEKSRLLSDRFSAERPKGSFSTLEIQRTEQGDSAMYLCASSPRREETQYFGPGTRLLVL.

In this sample, this clonotype turned up a few times. V is TRBV10-3 and J is TRBJ2-6; D unclear. This CDR3 contains 15 residues. The germline V gene has CDR1 ENHRY and CDR2 SYGVKD. V lost 5 bases to trimming and J lost 3 bases, with 11 bases between them. DNA for the CDR3: TGTGCCATCAGTCCTGAACTGGGTGGGGCCAACGTCCTGACTTTC. Its translation is CAISPELGGANVLTF.

This chain links TRBV7-2 with TRBJ1-1; D not resolved. V lost 5 bases and J 0 bases, leaving 13 bases between the germline ends. In germline, CDR1 is SGHTA, CDR2 FQGNSA. The length of the CDR3 is 15 residues. CDR3 protein: CASSERTAMNTEAFF. In DNA, the CDR3 is TGTGCCAGCAGCGAAAGAACAGCTATGAACACTGAAGCTTTCTTT.

The V and J genes are TRBV13 and TRBJ2-1; D not resolved. The germline CDR1 and CDR2 sequences are PRHDT and FYEKMQ (reference sequence). The CDR3 is 14 residues long. Trimming left V 1 base short and J 2 bases short, with 6 bases between. CDR3 in amino acids: CASSLDRTYNEQFF. Here the CDR3 DNA reads TGTGCCAGCAGCTTAGATAGAACCTACAATGAGCAGTTCTTC.

Regarding this clonotype: At one end the junction does not follow the germline gene, possibly because of a read error. The chain has TRBV30 and TRBJ1-5; unclear D gene. Germline CDR1 and CDR2: GTSNPN and SVGIG (reference sequence). This CDR3 spans 16 amino acids. CDR3 DNA sequence: TGTGCCTGGAGTGTACCGATGAGCCTCGGCCGGGCACCCCGGCATTTT. Translated, it gives CAWSVPMSLGRAPRHF.